Following are 17 T cell receptor beta chains from one sample sequenced in a study of T cell repertoires in cytomegalovirus infection. TCRdb reprocessed the reads with MiXCR, giving one entry per CDR3 protein. The profile covers some 700,000 distinct CDR3 sequences, with roughly a third appearing a single time and roughly 2.9% taken by the ten largest. Sequencing was performed on PBMCs. These receptor sequences come from a human donor in good health (CMV status not recorded). Some clones in this sample may be carry-over from other donors' samples.

Remarks on this clonotype: Compared with germline, one end of the junction differs, possibly owing to a read error. The V and J genes are TRBV7-7 and TRBJ2-3; D may match TRBD1 or TRBD2 (5 bases each). Per the germline V gene, CDR1 is SSHAT and CDR2 is FNYEAQ (reference sequence). The CDR3 totals 15 residues. CDR3 in DNA: TGTGCTAGCAGCTTAGATGCACGGGGCTCAGATACGCAGTATTTT. Translation: CASSLDARGSDTQYF.

A few counts support this clonotype. The rearrangement uses TRBV12-3 or TRBV12-4 and TRBJ1-5; tentatively, D is TRBD1 (6 bases). The CDR3 runs to 14 residues. The V end lost 1 base, the J end lost 6 bases, and 10 bases lay between the germline ends. In DNA, the CDR3 is TGTGCCAGCAGTTTAGTGGGGGCTGGTCAGCCCCAGCATTTT. It is translated as CASSLVGAGQPQHF.

This chain connects TRBV4-1 to TRBJ2-1, with TRBD1 identical over 7 bases. The trim removed 2 bases at V and 6 bases at J, leaving 10 bases unmatched. CDR1 is MGHRA and CDR2 is YSYEKL in the germline V gene. The CDR3 spans 16 residues. CDR3 loop: CASSQFLGGRGNEQFF. Here the CDR3 DNA reads TGCGCCAGCAGCCAATTTTTAGGGGGCCGGGGCAATGAGCAGTTCTTC.

Written as DNA, the CDR3 is TGTGCCAGCACCTCCGGGACAGGGGGTGCTTTCTTT. This sequence encodes CASTSGTGGAFF. The V call is TRBV12-3 or TRBV12-4, the J call TRBJ1-1, with 11 bases lining up with TRBD1. This CDR3 contains 12 residues. V was clipped by 7 bases and J by 11 bases; unmatched bases: 6.

Regarding this clonotype: At one end the junction does not follow the germline gene, possibly because of a read error. This sequence joins TRBV27 and TRBJ1-4; D remains unclear. This CDR3 region has 16 residues. Germline CDR1 is MNHEY and CDR2 is SMNVEV (reference sequence). Written as DNA, the CDR3 is TGTGCAAGCAGTTTATCCCGGGTTGGGTTCCGAGAAAAACTGTTTTTT. Translated: CASSLSRVGFREKLFF.

The chain employs TRBV15 and TRBJ2-7; D may be TRBD1 or TRBD2 (5 bases each). CDR1 and CDR2 (germline): LNHNV, YYDKDF (reference sequence). With 0 bases removed from V and 6 bases from J, the gap between germline ends came to 15 bases. CDR3 length: 15 residues. The CDR3 loop is CATSRDTPGTGEQYF. CDR3 DNA sequence: TGTGCCACCAGCAGAGATACGCCAGGGACCGGCGAGCAGTACTTC.

The rearrangement links TRBV27 to TRBJ1-6, with TRBD1 as a possible D gene (5 bases). The CDR3 loop spans 12 amino acids. The V end was cut by 7 bases, the J end by 7 bases, with 8 bases between. CDR1 and CDR2 from the germline V gene are MNHEY and SMNVEV (reference sequence). CDR3 region: CASTSGNSPLHF. In DNA, the CDR3 is TGTGCCAGCACTTCAGGGAATTCACCCCTCCACTTT.

The chain joins TRBV28 to TRBJ1-6, with a possible D match to TRBD1 (5 bases). V was trimmed by 3 bases and J by 17 bases, leaving 14 bases between them. The germline V gene encodes CDR1 MDHEN and CDR2 SYDVKM. The CDR3 length is 12 residues. The CDR3 DNA sequence: TGTGCCAGCAGTTTTTCGGGAGGGGCGATCCACTTT. This codes for CASSFSGGAIHF.

This clonotype was seen ten or more times. This CDR3 reads CASSSHRVMNTEAFF. The CDR3 nucleotides read TGTGCCAGTAGTAGCCACAGGGTAATGAACACTGAAGCTTTCTTT. The chain joins TRBV19 to TRBJ1-1; maybe TRBD1 (6 bases). V was clipped by 4 bases and J by 0 bases, with 12 bases between them. The V gene's germline CDR1 is LNHDA and CDR2 SQIVND (reference sequence). This CDR3 has 15 residues.

This chain links TRBV24-1 with TRBJ2-5; 10 positions agree with TRBD1. The CDR3 has 15 residues. V lost 4 bases, J lost 4 bases, and 5 bases stayed unmatched. Germline CDR1 reads KGHDR; CDR2 reads SFDVKD. Here the CDR3 reads CATSDSGQGTETQYF. The CDR3, as DNA: TGTGCCACCAGTGACTCGGGACAGGGGACAGAGACCCAGTACTTC.

The genes are TRBV4-3 and TRBJ2-1; possibly TRBD2 for D (6 bases). Trimming removed 0 bases at V and 10 bases at J, with 13 bases between. This CDR3 spans 14 amino acids. Looked up from germline, CDR1 is LGHNA and CDR2 is YSLEER. The CDR3 coding sequence is TGCGCCAGCAGCCAAGAACCGGTGGAGGGAGAGCAGTTCTTC. Its protein is CASSQEPVEGEQFF.

The chain carries TRBV7-2 and TRBJ2-3; 7 positions agree with TRBD2. The germline V gene encodes CDR1 SGHTA and CDR2 FQGNSA. The V segment lost 1 base and the J segment 7 bases; nucleotides outside the gene matches: 8. CDR3 length equals 15 residues. The CDR3 reads CASSLGGGLPNTQYF. CDR3 nucleotides: TGTGCCAGCAGCTTAGGCGGGGGTTTACCAAATACGCAGTATTTT.

This clonotype was seen only a few times. This chain joins TRBV28 and TRBJ2-7; 8 positions match TRBD2. Losses at the gene ends were 7 bases for V and 2 bases for J; bases not matched to a gene: 4. Germline V lookup: CDR1 MDHEN, CDR2 SYDVKM. The CDR3 runs to 13 residues. The DNA of the CDR3 is TGTGCCAGCATCCTTAGCGGGGCCTACGAGCAGTACTTC. The encoded protein is CASILSGAYEQYF.

The rearrangement links TRBV19 to TRBJ1-2; perhaps TRBD1 as D (6 bases). CDR1 LNHDA and CDR2 SQIVND come from the germline V gene (reference sequence). The CDR3 consists of 15 residues. With 4 bases removed from V and 4 bases from J, the gap between germline ends came to 16 bases. The CDR3 nucleotides are TGTGCCAGTAGTAACCCTTCGACAGGCCTCTATGGCTACACCTTC. It specifies CASSNPSTGLYGYTF.

This clonotype was detected ten times or more. This chain joins TRBV12-3 or TRBV12-4 and TRBJ2-5; no definite D call. The V end lost 1 base, the J end lost 4 bases, and 7 bases lay between the germline ends. This CDR3 is built from 13 residues. The CDR3 nucleotides read TGTGCCAGCAGTTTAGGAGGTACAGAGACCCAGTACTTC. Translating gives CASSLGGTETQYF.

The chain recombines TRBV6-8 with TRBJ2-5; tentatively, D is TRBD2 (5 bases). The germline V gene has CDR1 MNHGY and CDR2 SAAAGT. The CDR3 runs to 14 residues. The ends were cut back, 5 bases at V and 2 bases at J, with 12 bases in the middle. The CDR3 loop is CASSRGRTQETQYF. CDR3 in DNA: TGTGCCAGCAGTCGAGGACGGACTCAAGAGACCCAGTACTTC.

This clonotype has more than one count but fewer than ten. The chain couples TRBV28 to TRBJ2-5; TRBD1 matches at 7 bases. The V gene's germline CDR1 is MDHEN and CDR2 SYDVKM. CDR3 length: 15 amino acids. The V segment lost 7 bases and the J segment 1 base; nucleotides outside the gene matches: 9. This chain's CDR3 is CASTILQGSQETQYF. In nucleotides, the CDR3 is TGTGCCAGCACCATCCTACAGGGGAGCCAAGAGACCCAGTACTTC. Complete variable domain (other parts from reference TRBV28 and TRBJ2-5): DVKVTQSSRYLVKRTGEKVFLECVQDMDHENMFWYRQDPGLGLRLIYFSYDVKMKEKGDIPEGYSVSREKKERFSLILESASTNQTSMYLCASTILQGSQETQYFGPGTRLLVL.